This T cell receptor beta chain originates from a study of T cell responses to AZD1222 COVID-19 vaccine. Findings and limits, study-wide: Sampling that yielded the repertoires occurred only after the peak T cell response. Seropositive AZD1222 recipients at baseline numbered only five to seven. Donor demographics were predominantly white British with a female majority; clonal diversity may be underestimated.

Regarding this clone: Its antigen is undetermined.

Some clones are missing from TCRdb's copy, which holds only in-frame ones; the method was immunoSEQ multiplex PCR. This sample has 120,000 to 150,000 clones, with 91% found just once. The ends were cut back, 2 bases at V and 4 bases at J, with 6 bases in the middle. The CDR3 is 13 amino acids. The sequence came from an adult in good health. Sequenced here: peripheral blood, sampled on day 0 of AZD1222 vaccination. This chain joins TRBV12-3 or TRBV12-4 and TRBJ2-4; D ambiguous. In DNA, the CDR3 is TGTGCCAGCAGTTTACTAGGAAAAAACATTCAGTACTTC. It yields the protein CASSLLGKNIQYF.